This T cell receptor (beta chain) was obtained from a study of T cells in Graves' hyperthyroidism and ophthalmopathy. Study observations and caveats: Blood also carried most thyroid clonotypes expanded above 0.001.

The investigators amplified TCR beta CDR3 regions from RNA transcripts. In the first-round RT-PCR of the TCR CDR3, the HTBI primer set was used. In TCRdb, the multiplex PCR reads were re-called with MiXCR into one record per CDR3 protein. The profile covers 450,000 to 650,000 distinct CDR3 sequences, with around 21% appearing a single time and 26% taken by the ten largest. This clonotype was counted many times. Its specificity is not known. Per germline, CDR1 SGHRS and CDR2 YFSETQ. This CDR3 region has 15 residues. The germline V and J ends were trimmed by 0 bases and 2 bases, with 11 bases remaining between them.

The TCR was taken from a man between 18 and 35 years old with Graves' hyperthyroidism. The source material was blood. This chain joins TRBV5-1 and TRBJ1-1; D gene uncertain. Written as DNA, the CDR3 is TGCGCCAGCAGCTTGGATTTAGGCTTAAACACTGAAGCTTTCTTT. Its translation: CASSLDLGLNTEAFF.